These T cell receptor beta chains were read from a single sample in a study of cytomegalovirus exposure and HLA in healthy donors. The repertoire was sequenced with immunoSEQ multiplex PCR; TCRdb's copy has only in-frame clones and lacks some. Here the sample spans 100,000 to 120,000 clones, 70% to 80% being singletons. Sequenced sample: PBMCs. All receptors come from a man aged 40-55 years in good health and CMV-seronegative. Each CDR3 is given without its conserved first and last residue. Fields, in order: J gene, V gene, CDR3 protein.

TRBJ2-6	TRBV5-1	ASREISGANVLT
TRBJ2-7	TRBV7-9	ASSQYTQQTYEQY
TRBJ2-1	TRBV29-1	SVGHSLGQGNEQF
TRBJ2-2	TRBV4-1	ASSKRGGANTGELF
TRBJ2-2	TRBV10-3	AISDGWRGQDTGELF
TRBJ2-7	TRBV29-1	SAVGLGDYEQY
TRBJ2-7	TRBV5-1	ASSLSQGVKYEQY
TRBJ1-2	TRBV11-2	ASSDYRDKHNYGYT
TRBJ2-7	TRBV11-2	ASSPRGPATPYEQY
TRBJ2-3	TRBV19	ATSWPLWDTQY
TRBJ2-6	TRBV5-4	ASSSGQGWSGANVLT
TRBJ2-1	TRBV7-2	ASSSWDSSSYNEQF
TRBJ1-3	TRBV7-2	ASSFGTSGNTIY
TRBJ2-5	TRBV21-1	ATRRGVETQY
TRBJ2-3	TRBV29-1	RDPSGRVSTDTQY
TRBJ2-3	TRBV4-3	ASSQEWGQGADTQY
TRBJ1-5	TRBV10-2	ASKEGTGNQPQH
TRBJ1-2	TRBV28	ASSPRTGWDLGYT
TRBJ1-3	TRBV4-3	ASSQDGQGNTIY
TRBJ2-7	TRBV6-5	ASSYEQGREQY
TRBJ1-1	TRBV29-1	SVDSGVLEAF
TRBJ1-5	TRBV7-2	ASTSVGGRGQPQH
TRBJ1-5	TRBV18	ASSPGGSQPQH
TRBJ2-5	TRBV6-1	ASSEHRQETQY
TRBJ1-2	TRBV5-4	ASSPRVEGTYGYT
TRBJ1-1	TRBV19	ASSIWTDNTEAF
TRBJ2-3	TRBV19	ASSTDRGRLTDTQY
TRBJ1-5	TRBV19	ASRAGWGNQPQH
TRBJ2-7	TRBV9	ASSPQGFSYEQY
TRBJ1-2	TRBV19	ASQDFVIGQRYGYT
TRBJ2-4	TRBV5-6	ASSSDTGPRNIQY
TRBJ1-1	TRBV30	AWIRGLLTNTEAF
TRBJ2-2	TRBV7-6	ASSLGQDTGELF
TRBJ2-5	TRBV5-4	ASSYGLAGRETQY
TRBJ2-1	TRBV11-2	ASSLGPTAYNEQF
TRBJ2-2	TRBV29-1	SVGTGGTGELF
TRBJ2-3	TRBV5-1	ASSLNSGSTTDTQY
TRBJ1-5	TRBV28	ASSRRQGLNQPQH
TRBJ2-6	TRBV7-9	ASSSFRGRAGANVLT
TRBJ2-7	TRBV5-8	ASSLTSAAYEQY
TRBJ1-1	TRBV30	AWGVGQTEAF
TRBJ2-1	TRBV2	ASSVQGGGVSTEQF
TRBJ2-7	TRBV9	ASSAGQGASYEQY
TRBJ2-5	TRBV4-1	ASSPGQGAETQY
TRBJ2-7	TRBV5-4	ASSLDDWAGNEQY